The clone carrying this T cell receptor (beta chain) was observed many times. Its antigen is currently unknown. The sample originates from a study of CD8 T cells in ankylosing spondylitis. One entry per CDR3 protein results from TCRdb running MiXCR on the 5' RACE reads. The sample has 200,000 to 250,000 distinct CDR3 sequences, 25% to 30% seen once. Study findings and constraints: What seemed typical of ankylosing spondylitis blood was a TCR beta motif built from several highly homologous variants.

CDR1 SGHAT and CDR2 FQNNGV come from the germline V gene. V was shortened by 2 bases and J by 6 bases, with 14 bases between the two germline ends. The CDR3 is made up of 15 amino acids. The sample taken for sequencing was blood, either unsorted or a sorted T cell fraction (not recorded which). V and J are TRBV11-2 and TRBJ2-1; no reliable D call. This clonotype was sampled from a male donor with ankylosing spondylitis or in good health (not recorded which). CDR3 in DNA: TGTGCCAGCAGCTTAACCACTGGGGTTCGCAATGAGCAGTTCTTC. Translation gives CASSLTTGVRNEQFF.